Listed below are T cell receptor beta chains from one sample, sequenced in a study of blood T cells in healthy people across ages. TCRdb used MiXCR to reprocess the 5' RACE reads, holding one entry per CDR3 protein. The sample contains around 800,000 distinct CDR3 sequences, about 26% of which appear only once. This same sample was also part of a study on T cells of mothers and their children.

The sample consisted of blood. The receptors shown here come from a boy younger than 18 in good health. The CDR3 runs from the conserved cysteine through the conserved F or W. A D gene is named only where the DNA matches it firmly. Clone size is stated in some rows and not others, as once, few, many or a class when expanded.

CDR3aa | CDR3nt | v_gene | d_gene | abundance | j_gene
CSALVGVSYNSPLHF | TGCAGTGCGCTAGTAGGGGTTTCCTATAATTCACCCCTCCACTTT | TRBV20-1 | NA | NA | TRBJ1-6
CSASPWAYSYEQYF | TGCAGTGCCTCGCCATGGGCCTACTCCTACGAGCAGTACTTC | TRBV20-1 | NA | NA | TRBJ2-7
CASSLGRGRANEKLVF | TGTGCCAGCAGCCTGGGGAGGGGGCGGGCTAATGAAAAACTGGTTTTT | TRBV12-3/TRBV12-4 | TRBD1 | NA | TRBJ1-4
CASSQNRARGAYEQYF | TGCGCCAGCAGCCAGAATCGGGCCAGGGGAGCCTACGAGCAGTACTTC | TRBV4-1 | NA | NA | TRBJ2-7
CASSRIPGMWETQYF | TGTGCCAGCAGCCGGATTCCTGGGATGTGGGAGACCCAGTACTTC | TRBV28 | NA | NA | TRBJ2-5
CASSLDLVNYYGYTF | TGTGCCAGCAGTTTAGACCTTGTCAACTACTATGGCTACACCTTC | TRBV12-3/TRBV12-4 | NA | few | TRBJ1-2
CASSWTGGVGANVLTF | TGTGCCAGCAGTTGGACAGGGGGCGTCGGGGCCAACGTCCTGACTTTC | TRBV6-5 | TRBD1 | few | TRBJ2-6
CASSLLGPEFSNQPQHF | TGTGCCAGCAGTTTATTAGGACCAGAATTTAGCAATCAGCCCCAGCATTTT | TRBV12-3/TRBV12-4 | NA | NA | TRBJ1-5
CASRGGRTGNTIYF | TGTGCCAGTCGGGGGGGGCGAACTGGAAACACCATATATTTT | TRBV6-5 | NA | NA | TRBJ1-3
CASTLGLARKTQYF | TGTGCCAGCACACTGGGGCTAGCGAGGAAGACCCAGTACTTC | TRBV6-1 | NA | NA | TRBJ2-5
CASSQGLYNEQFF | TGTGCCAGCAGCCAGGGACTGTACAATGAGCAGTTCTTC | TRBV11-3 | NA | NA | TRBJ2-1
CASSLRLGQFYNSPLHF | TGTGCCAGCAGCTTAAGGCTGGGACAGTTCTATAATTCACCCCTCCACTTT | TRBV7-9 | TRBD1 | few | TRBJ1-6
CASSHRGKSTSNEQYF | TGTGCCAGCAGTCACAGGGGGAAGTCCACTTCGAACGAGCAGTACTTC | TRBV12-3/TRBV12-4 | TRBD1 | few | TRBJ2-7
CSARRGRGYTF | TGCAGTGCTAGAAGGGGTCGGGGCTACACCTTC | TRBV20-1 | NA | NA | TRBJ1-2